Listed here are 26 T cell receptor beta chains from one sample, sequenced in a study of OX40 agonist ivuxolimab in advanced cancers. The method was immunoSEQ multiplex PCR; TCRdb's version includes in-frame clones alone and lacks a portion of them. The data contain around 37,000 clones, around nine tenths of them singletons. The source was CD4+ or CD8+ T cells sorted from blood, collected in a trial of the OX40 agonist ivuxolimab. The receptors were sampled from an adult with an advanced solid tumor such as melanoma, head and neck, liver or kidney cancer.

This clone was detected a few times. V usage is TRBV5-8 and J usage is TRBJ1-2; a weak D match, TRBD1 (5 bases). Germline-derived CDR1 and CDR2 are SGHTS and YDEGEE. The V end was cut by 0 bases, the J end by 5 bases, with 14 bases between. This CDR3 has 15 amino acids. In DNA form, the CDR3 reads TGTGCCAGCAGCTTGGTGGGGACGTACTATTATGGCTACACCTTC. It codes for CASSLVGTYYYGYTF.

The chain is built from TRBV4-1 and TRBJ2-5, with 7 bases lining up with TRBD2. Per germline, CDR1 MGHRA and CDR2 YSYEKL. V was clipped by 0 bases and J by 0 bases; unmatched bases: 4. The CDR3 has 16 residues. DNA for the CDR3: TGCGCCAGCAGCCAAGAAGCGGGACCATACCAAGAGACCCAGTACTTC. This encodes CASSQEAGPYQETQYF.

The J gene is TRBJ2-1, the V gene TRBV19; D perhaps matches TRBD2 (5 bases). This CDR3 region has 12 residues. Germline V gene data show CDR1 as LNHDA and CDR2 as SQIVND (reference sequence). The germline V and J ends were trimmed by 6 bases and 9 bases, with 12 bases remaining between them. CDR3 sequence (DNA): TGTGCCAGTAGCATCGGGAACGTTGAGCAGTTCTTC. This gives the protein CASSIGNVEQFF.

The chain joins TRBV19 to TRBJ2-5; no clear D gene. The CDR3 contains 13 residues. CDR1 is LNHDA, CDR2 SQIVND, per germline (reference sequence). The ends were cut back, 5 bases at V and 5 bases at J, with 12 bases in the middle. The CDR3: CASSPTWGETQYF. The CDR3 nucleotides read TGTGCCAGTAGTCCGACTTGGGGTGAGACCCAGTACTTC.

The chain employs TRBV28 and TRBJ2-3; D is unclear. V was trimmed by 1 base and J by 4 bases, leaving 15 bases between them. The germline V gene encodes CDR1 MDHEN and CDR2 SYDVKM. The CDR3 runs 16 residues. CDR3 region: CASSLSGPPLSDTQYF. Here the CDR3 DNA reads TGTGCCAGCAGTTTATCCGGGCCCCCGCTTTCAGATACGCAGTATTTT.

This clone turned up a few times. The junction differs from germline at one of its ends, possibly a read error. The gene calls are TRBV28 and TRBJ2-3, with D perhaps TRBD2 (6 bases). CDR1 is MDHEN and CDR2 is SYDVKM in the germline V gene. This CDR3 is built from 17 residues. Written as DNA, the CDR3 is TGTGCCAGCAGTTTTACGTCCCCGGGACTCCGTACCGAACAGGAGGGGTTT. Amino acids: CASSFTSPGLRTEQEGF.

The chain recombines TRBV28 with TRBJ2-7; a weak D match, TRBD2 (6 bases). CDR1 MDHEN and CDR2 SYDVKM come from the germline V gene. The CDR3 sequence is 16 residues long. V gave up 2 bases and J gave up 2 bases, with 16 bases separating them. CDR3 in amino acids: CASSLGAGGIPYEQYF. CDR3 coding DNA: TGTGCCAGCAGTTTAGGGGCCGGCGGGATACCCTACGAGCAGTACTTC. The entire variable domain, with the rest obtained from reference TRBV28 and TRBJ2-7, is as follows: DVKVTQSSRYLVKRTGEKVFLECVQDMDHENMFWYRQDPGLGLRLIYFSYDVKMKEKGDIPEGYSVSREKKERFSLILESASTNQTSMYLCASSLGAGGIPYEQYFGPGTRLTVT.

V and J are TRBV25-1 and TRBJ2-1; TRBD1 or TRBD2 may be the D gene (5 bases each). Germline CDR1 reads MGHDK; CDR2 reads SYGVNS. This CDR3 has 15 amino acids. With 1 base removed from V and 5 bases from J, the gap between germline ends came to 12 bases. The CDR3 sequence: CASSEFGDPNNEQFF. The CDR3 coding sequence is TGTGCCAGCAGTGAATTTGGGGACCCTAACAATGAGCAGTTCTTC.

This sequence joins TRBV21-1 and TRBJ2-5; the tabulated D call, TRBD2, remains unverified against the DNA. TRBV21-1 is marked as a pseudogene. The CDR3 is 14 residues long. The chain's CDR3 is CASKNSGSRETQYF. The CDR3 nucleotides are TGTGCCAGCAAAAATAGCGGGAGCCGCGAGACCCAGTACTTC.

This chain connects TRBV7-6 to TRBJ2-5; no firm D call. The V gene's germline CDR1 is SGHVS and CDR2 FNYEAQ. The CDR3 runs to 13 residues. Trimming pared 0 bases from V and 1 base from J, leaving 3 bases between. CDR3 coding DNA: TGTGCCAGCAGCTTAGCGTTCCAAGAGACCCAGTACTTC. This codes for CASSLAFQETQYF.

The chain joins TRBV28 to TRBJ2-5; TRBD1 is a possible D gene (5 bases). CDR1 is MDHEN and CDR2 is SYDVKM in the germline V gene. The CDR3 length is 14 residues. Trimming stripped 1 base from V and 4 bases from J, with 10 bases between. The CDR3 is CASSLSSRGETQYF. In DNA form, the CDR3 reads TGTGCCAGCAGTTTATCGTCAAGGGGAGAGACCCAGTACTTC. Looking up the rest from reference TRBV28 and TRBJ2-5 gives the full variable domain: DVKVTQSSRYLVKRTGEKVFLECVQDMDHENMFWYRQDPGLGLRLIYFSYDVKMKEKGDIPEGYSVSREKKERFSLILESASTNQTSMYLCASSLSSRGETQYFGPGTRLLVL.

The chain joins TRBV4-3 to TRBJ2-2; D unclear. Per germline, CDR1 LGHNA and CDR2 YSLEER. Deletions cut 4 bases from V and 4 bases from J, with 4 bases between. CDR3 size: 12 residues. CDR3 sequence reads: CASSLSTGELFF. CDR3 nucleotide sequence: TGCGCCAGCAGCCTGAGCACCGGGGAGCTGTTTTTT.

The rearrangement joins TRBV28 to TRBJ2-2; D might be TRBD2 (6 bases). The CDR3 loop spans 15 amino acids. V gave up 6 bases and J gave up 2 bases, with 13 bases separating them. Germline V CDR1 and CDR2: MDHEN, SYDVKM. The CDR3 DNA reads as TGTGCCAGCAGGGCCGGGACTTCAAACACCGGGGAGCTGTTTTTT. Translating it yields CASRAGTSNTGELFF.

The chain is built from TRBV9 and TRBJ2-5; the D gene is possibly TRBD2 (5 bases). The CDR3 extends over 15 amino acids. V lost 4 bases, J lost 4 bases, and 17 bases lay in between. Germline V gene data show CDR1 as SGDLS and CDR2 as YYNGEE. The CDR3: CASSTLGEGRETQYF. In DNA form, the CDR3 reads TGTGCCAGCAGCACCCTCGGAGAGGGCCGAGAGACCCAGTACTTC.

The chain has TRBV19 and TRBJ2-7; D is unclear. V was cut by 3 bases and J by 3 bases, with 12 bases left in between. From germline, CDR1 is LNHDA and CDR2 SQIVND (reference sequence). The CDR3 covers 14 residues. Here the CDR3 reads CASSIGTTDYEQYF. For the CDR3, the DNA is TGTGCCAGTAGTATCGGCACTACCGACTACGAGCAGTACTTC. Drawing the rest from reference TRBV19 and TRBJ2-7, the complete variable domain is DGGITQSPKYLFRKEGQNVTLSCEQNLNHDAMYWYRQDPGQGLRLIYYSQIVNDFQKGDIAEGYSVSREKKESFPLTVTSAQKNPTAFYLCASSIGTTDYEQYFGPGTRLTVT.

This clone has more than one count but fewer than ten. This sequence joins TRBV7-6 and TRBJ2-7; D remains ambiguous. CDR3 length: 13 residues. Germline CDR1 and CDR2: SGHVS and FNYEAQ. Deletions cut 4 bases from V and 6 bases from J, with 13 bases between. The CDR3 region is CASSSATVGEQYF. CDR3 DNA: TGTGCCAGCAGCTCGGCGACGGTGGGCGAGCAGTACTTC.

The CDR3: CASSLQREEYEQYF. In DNA, the CDR3 is TGTGCCAGCAGCTTGCAGCGGGAGGAGTACGAGCAGTACTTC. This sequence joins TRBV13 and TRBJ2-7; TRBD2 matches 9 bases. V shed 3 bases, J shed 4 bases, and the junction held 4 bases outside the gene matches. The CDR3 totals 14 residues. Germline V gene sequence: CDR1 PRHDT, CDR2 FYEKMQ (reference sequence).

This clone was counted only a few times. The gene calls are TRBV2 and TRBJ1-5, with D hard to call. Germline V gene data show CDR1 as SNHLY and CDR2 as FYNNEI. Trimming shortened V by 4 bases and J by 0 bases, and 7 bases separated the two germline ends. This CDR3 is built from 14 residues. The CDR3 reads CASSAGTSNQPQHF. The CDR3 DNA reads TGTGCCAGCAGTGCGGGTACTAGCAATCAGCCCCAGCATTTT.

The rearrangement links TRBV11-2 to TRBJ1-1, with no clear D. Trimming pared 6 bases from V and 7 bases from J, leaving 15 bases between. This CDR3 is 13 amino acids long. Germline V gives CDR1 SGHAT, CDR2 FQNNGV. The CDR3 coding sequence is TGTGCCAGCAGTCAGACCGGGGTCGGTGAAGCTTTCTTT. It translates to CASSQTGVGEAFF.

The chain combines TRBV9 with TRBJ2-2, with 10 bases that match TRBD2. Germline V gives CDR1 SGDLS, CDR2 YYNGEE. Germline trimming cut 0 bases from V and 8 bases from J; bases unmatched to any gene: 10. This CDR3 has 17 amino acids. CDR3 sequence reads: CASSVAGTSGKIGELFF. CDR3 DNA: TGTGCCAGCAGCGTAGCCGGTACTAGCGGGAAGATAGGGGAGCTGTTTTTT.

The genes are TRBV7-7 and TRBJ2-1, with D possibly matching TRBD2 (5 bases). Between the trimmed V and J ends, which lost 5 bases and 4 bases, there was a span of 9 bases. CDR1 and CDR2 (germline): SSHAT, FNYEAQ (reference sequence). The CDR3 has 13 residues. Here the CDR3 reads CASSMDFYNEQFF. DNA for the CDR3: TGTGCCAGCAGCATGGACTTTTACAATGAGCAGTTCTTC.

V and J are TRBV5-6 and TRBJ2-1; TRBD1 matches at 7 bases. Germline V gene data show CDR1 as SGHDT and CDR2 as YYEEEE. CDR3 length: 15 residues. The V and J ends lost 0 bases and 4 bases, in that order; junction bases with no gene match: 4. CDR3 sequence: CASSLGDRAYNEQFF. In DNA, the CDR3 is TGTGCCAGCAGCTTGGGCGACAGGGCGTACAATGAGCAGTTCTTC.

The chain recombines TRBV6-6 with TRBJ2-7, with TRBD2 matching over 12 bases. There are 15 residues in the CDR3. The germline V gene has CDR1 MNHNY and CDR2 SVGAGI (reference sequence). Germline trimming cut 0 bases from V and 3 bases from J; bases unmatched to any gene: 0. The CDR3 DNA follows: TGTGCCAGCAGTTACTCGACTAGCGGGAGCTACGAGCAGTACTTC. The encoded protein is CASSYSTSGSYEQYF.

The chain recombines TRBV7-5 with TRBJ2-7. TRBV7-5 counts as a pseudogene. This CDR3 has 14 residues. The DNA of the CDR3 is TGTGTCAGAAGCCGCAGCCCAACTTCCTACGAGCAGTACTTC. Encoded protein: CVRSRSPTSYEQYF.

This chain joins TRBV12-5 and TRBJ2-7; D is ambiguous. The germline V gene encodes CDR1 LGHNT and CDR2 FRNRAP. The CDR3 contains 12 residues. V lost 7 bases, J lost 7 bases, and 14 bases lay in between. CDR3 sequence reads: CASDRSWIEQYF. CDR3 nucleotides: TGTGCTAGTGATCGTTCGTGGATTGAGCAGTACTTC.

The V call is TRBV5-1, the J call TRBJ1-2, with TRBD1 matching over 7 bases. The germline CDR1 and CDR2 sequences are SGHRS and YFSETQ. CDR3 length: 13 amino acids. V shed 3 bases, J shed 13 bases, and the junction held 12 bases outside the gene matches. CDR3 DNA sequence: TGCGCCAGCAGCTCCGGACAGGCCAAAGGCACCACCTTC. This translates into CASSSGQAKGTTF.